The 32 T cell receptor beta chains listed next were all sequenced from one sample in a study of T-cell reconstitution after alpha-beta-depleted transplantation in children. The library targeted TCRbeta and was prepared with unique molecular identifiers. TCRdb re-analysed the PCR reads in MiXCR, keeping a single row per CDR3 protein. The sample gives hundreds of thousands of distinct CDR3 sequences, 16% of which show up once; 1.1% is in the top ten. The material was PBMCs from the stem cell graft donor, obtained from the stem cell graft. These receptors were obtained from a human donor who donated a stem cell graft to a child with acute myeloid leukemia.

This clonotype was counted between two and nine times. The rearrangement uses TRBV20-1 and TRBJ1-1; 9 positions match TRBD1. CDR1 DFQATT and CDR2 SNEGSKA come from the germline V gene (reference sequence). Trimming at V came to 0 bases and at J to 5 bases, leaving 4 bases not matched to a gene. This CDR3 is 14 amino acids long. The CDR3 sequence: CSARDGTGRTEAFF. CDR3 nucleotide sequence: TGCAGTGCTAGAGACGGGACAGGGAGGACTGAAGCTTTCTTT.

V gene TRBV7-9 combines with J gene TRBJ1-3; D is possibly TRBD1 (6 bases). Germline values: CDR1 SEHNR, CDR2 FQNEAQ (reference sequence). The CDR3 spans 17 residues. V lost 3 bases to trimming and J lost 1 base, with 16 bases between them. CDR3 in amino acids: CASSLGSRQASGNTIYF. The CDR3 DNA sequence: TGTGCCAGCAGCTTGGGATCTAGACAGGCGTCTGGAAACACCATATATTTT.

For this clonotype: A much larger clone sits a single nucleotide away, making a read error possible. V is TRBV7-3 and J is TRBJ1-1; no clear D gene. This CDR3 contains 13 residues. The germline V gene encodes CDR1 SGHTA and CDR2 FQGTGA. Deletions cut 1 base from V and 1 base from J, with 4 bases between. The CDR3 loop is CASSLIRNTEAFF. The CDR3 DNA reads TGTGCCAGCAGCTTAATCAGGAACACTGAAGCTTTCTTT.

This clonotype was picked up many times. This chain joins TRBV20-1 and TRBJ2-7; 11 nucleotides line up with TRBD1. Per the germline V gene, CDR1 is DFQATT and CDR2 is SNEGSKA (reference sequence). V was clipped by 7 bases and J by 3 bases; unmatched bases: 2. CDR3 length: 12 residues. The chain's CDR3 is CSVGTGGYEQYF. The CDR3 nucleotides read TGCAGTGTTGGGACAGGGGGCTACGAGCAGTACTTC.

The chain recombines TRBV7-9 with TRBJ2-1; perhaps D is TRBD1 or TRBD2 (5 bases each). The germline CDR1 and CDR2 sequences are SEHNR and FQNEAQ (reference sequence). There are 15 residues in the CDR3. V shed 6 bases and J shed 8 bases, with 20 bases lying between them. This CDR3 is CASSQTGPGVDEQFF. The CDR3 DNA follows: TGTGCCAGCAGTCAGACGGGGCCTGGGGTGGATGAGCAGTTCTTC.

This clonotype was seen at least ten times. The chain links TRBV7-2 to TRBJ2-1; 10 nucleotides line up with TRBD1. Germline CDR1 and CDR2: SGHTA and FQGNSA. The V and J ends lost 5 bases and 6 bases, in that order; junction bases with no gene match: 4. The CDR3 has 14 residues. The CDR3 DNA sequence: TGTGCCAGCAGCCCGGACAGGGGGATCAATGAGCAGTTCTTC. This sequence encodes CASSPDRGINEQFF.

This clonotype was counted a few times. V and J are TRBV20-1 and TRBJ2-7; D possibly corresponds to TRBD2 (6 bases). Germline V gives CDR1 DFQATT, CDR2 SNEGSKA (reference sequence). Trimming removed 3 bases from V and 2 bases from J, with 14 bases in between. This CDR3 is built from 14 residues. The CDR3 DNA follows: TGCAGTGCTAGGGAAGGGGAGGCGCCCTACGAGCAGTACTTC. As protein: CSAREGEAPYEQYF.

The chain uses TRBV27 and TRBJ1-6; tentative D call: TRBD1 (6 bases). The CDR3 runs 14 residues. V was clipped by 8 bases and J by 3 bases, with 11 bases between them. CDR1 MNHEY and CDR2 SMNVEV come from the germline V gene (reference sequence). CDR3 nucleotides: TGTGCCAGCGCTACAGGGTACTATAATTCACCCCTCCACTTT. This encodes CASATGYYNSPLHF.

There are a few counts of this clonotype. CDR3 nucleotides: TGCAGTGCTAGAGACACTATAACCGGGACACAAATTCCCTACGAGCAGTACTTC. This encodes CSARDTITGTQIPYEQYF. The rearrangement uses TRBV20-1 and TRBJ2-7; weak D call: TRBD1 (6 bases). Germline loops: CDR1 DFQATT, CDR2 SNEGSKA (reference sequence). CDR3 size: 18 residues. Deletions cut 0 bases from V and 2 bases from J, with 23 bases between.

This clonotype was seen more than once but under ten times. The chain combines TRBV6-1 with TRBJ2-5; 7 bases line up with TRBD1. The CDR3 contains 14 residues. J gave up 2 bases and V 6 bases, and 6 bases lay outside the gene matches. Germline V CDR1 and CDR2: MNHNS, SASEGT. The CDR3 DNA is TGTGCCAGCAGCCGGGACAGAAGACAAGAGACCCAGTACTTC. Its protein product is CASSRDRRQETQYF.

This clonotype was seen at least ten times. This chain joins TRBV20-1 and TRBJ1-5; 7 bases map to TRBD1. This CDR3 region has 14 residues. The germline CDR1 and CDR2 sequences are DFQATT and SNEGSKA (reference sequence). Losses at the gene ends were 6 bases for V and 6 bases for J; bases not matched to a gene: 11. CDR3 sequence reads: CSALPGGFSQPQHF. The CDR3 DNA reads TGCAGTGCATTGCCAGGGGGATTCAGTCAGCCCCAGCATTTT.

This clonotype has more than one count but fewer than ten. V and J are TRBV5-1 and TRBJ2-7, with 7 nucleotides matching TRBD1. Germline V lookup: CDR1 SGHRS, CDR2 YFSETQ. This CDR3 has 16 amino acids. Losses at the gene ends were 0 bases for V and 6 bases for J; bases not matched to a gene: 12. The CDR3 region is CASSLEGAVPVFEQYF. The CDR3 nucleotides are TGCGCCAGCAGCTTGGAGGGGGCAGTTCCAGTTTTCGAGCAGTACTTC.

This chain links TRBV7-7 with TRBJ2-3, with D perhaps TRBD1 or TRBD2 (6 bases each). This CDR3 region has 13 residues. CDR1 SSHAT and CDR2 FNYEAQ come from the germline V gene (reference sequence). Trimming pared 5 bases from V and 5 bases from J, leaving 11 bases between. CDR3 sequence reads: CASSHGGGDTQYF. The CDR3 nucleotides read TGTGCCAGCAGCCACGGAGGGGGAGATACGCAGTATTTT.

The rearrangement joins TRBV4-1 to TRBJ2-3, with D maybe TRBD2 (5 bases). The CDR3 has 14 amino acids. Germline CDR1 reads MGHRA; CDR2 reads YSYEKL. With 3 bases removed from V and 4 bases from J, the gap between germline ends came to 11 bases. The CDR3 spells CASSQRENADTQYF. CDR3 in DNA: TGCGCCAGCAGCCAGAGGGAAAACGCAGATACGCAGTATTTT.

In this sample, this clonotype turned up many times. This sequence joins TRBV5-6 and TRBJ1-1; no clear D. With 6 bases removed from V and 1 base from J, the gap between germline ends came to 13 bases. Germline loops: CDR1 SGHDT, CDR2 YYEEEE. This CDR3 region has 14 residues. The CDR3 DNA reads TGTGCCAGCACGCGGGAGGAGGCGAACACTGAAGCTTTCTTT. Protein product: CASTREEANTEAFF.

This clonotype was detected only a few times. The V gene is TRBV24-1, the J gene TRBJ1-2, with TRBD1 identical over 10 bases. J gave up 2 bases and V 9 bases, and 2 bases lay outside the gene matches. This CDR3 spans 13 amino acids. Germline CDR1 is KGHDR and CDR2 is SFDVKD. For the CDR3, the DNA is TGTGCCACCGGGGACAGGGGCAACTATGGCTACACCTTC. Translating it yields CATGDRGNYGYTF.

This clonotype was detected many times. The chain combines TRBV20-1 with TRBJ2-1, with D perhaps matching TRBD2 (5 bases). V was cut by 3 bases and J by 6 bases, with 18 bases left in between. Germline V gene sequence: CDR1 DFQATT, CDR2 SNEGSKA (reference sequence). This CDR3 spans 15 amino acids. CDR3 loop: CSARARTDSGNEQFF. The CDR3 DNA follows: TGCAGTGCTAGGGCGAGGACTGATTCAGGCAATGAGCAGTTCTTC.

This clonotype was seen many times. One end of the junction does not line up with germline, which may come from a read error. The CDR3 DNA reads as TGTGCCATCAGTGAGTCTTGGTGGGCAGGTGGTGACTTC. Protein product: CAISESWWAGGDF. V gene TRBV10-3 combines with J gene TRBJ2-1; D remains ambiguous. Germline assignment: CDR1 ENHRY and CDR2 SYGVKD. The CDR3 consists of 13 residues.

V is TRBV3-1 and J is TRBJ2-1, with a possible D match to TRBD1 (6 bases). This CDR3 has 15 residues. Per germline, CDR1 LGHDT and CDR2 YNNKEL (reference sequence). Trimming removed 6 bases at V and 1 base at J, with 13 bases between. The CDR3 region has the DNA TGTGCCAGCAGTACCGACAGGCAGTCCTACAATGAGCAGTTCTTC. As protein: CASSTDRQSYNEQFF.

This clonotype appeared many times. V gene TRBV20-1 combines with J gene TRBJ2-7, with TRBD2 matching over 9 bases. Germline trimming cut 6 bases from V and 1 base from J; bases unmatched to any gene: 4. This CDR3 is built from 13 residues. Germline V CDR1 and CDR2: DFQATT, SNEGSKA (reference sequence). CDR3 loop: CSASSGVSYEQYF. Written as DNA, the CDR3 is TGCAGTGCCTCTAGCGGGGTATCCTACGAGCAGTACTTC.

This clonotype has just a few counts. The J gene is TRBJ2-1, the V gene TRBV11-2; 8 nucleotides align to TRBD1. The CDR3 consists of 15 residues. The trim removed 4 bases at V and 6 bases at J, leaving 8 bases unmatched. Germline V gene data show CDR1 as SGHAT and CDR2 as FQNNGV. CDR3 nucleotide sequence: TGTGCCAGCAGCTCCCCCGGGACAGGCCTCAATGAGCAGTTCTTC. Encoded protein: CASSSPGTGLNEQFF.

The chain links TRBV12-3 or TRBV12-4 to TRBJ2-7; D may be TRBD1 (6 bases). Trimming removed 6 bases from V and 0 bases from J, with 18 bases in between. CDR3 length: 16 residues. CDR3 bases: TGTGCCAGCAGAAAGACAGGCGTCGGCAGCTCCTACGAGCAGTACTTC. Translation: CASRKTGVGSSYEQYF.

The chain recombines TRBV5-1 with TRBJ2-5; perhaps TRBD1 as D (6 bases). V was shortened by 4 bases and J by 0 bases, with 7 bases between the two germline ends. The germline gives CDR1 SGHRS, CDR2 YFSETQ. The length of the CDR3 is 13 residues. The CDR3 DNA reads as TGCGCCAGCAGCGGGACACACCAAGAGACCCAGTACTTC. Translated, it gives CASSGTHQETQYF.

V is TRBV11-2 and J is TRBJ2-3; D call uncertain. With 4 bases removed from V and 1 base from J, the gap between germline ends came to 12 bases. This CDR3 is 15 amino acids long. The germline V gene has CDR1 SGHAT and CDR2 FQNNGV. The CDR3 coding sequence is TGTGCCAGCAGCTCGACTCTCTTTCGCACAGATACGCAGTATTTT. Protein: CASSSTLFRTDTQYF.

This clonotype was detected many times. The rearrangement uses TRBV29-1 and TRBJ2-3; D possibly uses TRBD1 or TRBD2 (5 bases each). Deletions cut 7 bases from V and 1 base from J, with 15 bases between. The CDR3 sequence is 14 residues long. Germline V CDR1 and CDR2: SQVTM, ANQGSEA. This CDR3 reads CSATPEGRTDTQYF. CDR3 DNA sequence: TGCAGCGCAACTCCTGAGGGGCGCACAGATACGCAGTATTTT.

The chain carries TRBV3-1 and TRBJ1-2; D is undetermined. The CDR3 has 13 residues. Trimming pared 2 bases from V and 1 base from J, leaving 5 bases between. Germline V gives CDR1 LGHDT, CDR2 YNNKEL (reference sequence). CDR3 DNA sequence: TGTGCCAGCAGCCAACTCCTTAACTATGGCTACACCTTC. It specifies CASSQLLNYGYTF.

The chain has TRBV5-1 and TRBJ2-1; the match to TRBD1 covers 7 bases. This CDR3 has 16 amino acids. Germline CDR1 reads SGHRS; CDR2 reads YFSETQ. J lost 0 bases, V lost 7 bases, and 10 bases had no gene match. The chain's CDR3 is CASSLNRDSSYNEQFF. CDR3 nucleotide sequence: TGCGCCAGCTCCCTCAACAGGGACAGCTCCTACAATGAGCAGTTCTTC.

This clonotype was observed a handful of times. V and J are TRBV30 and TRBJ1-1; D gene ambiguous. Germline loops: CDR1 GTSNPN, CDR2 SVGIG (reference sequence). The CDR3 runs to 12 residues. The V end was cut by 5 bases, the J end by 2 bases, with 9 bases between. The DNA for the CDR3 is TGTGCCTGGGGACGCGACAACACTGAAGCTTTCTTT. Translated: CAWGRDNTEAFF. The entire variable domain, with the rest obtained from reference TRBV30 and TRBJ1-1, is as follows: SQTIHQWPATLVQPVGSPLSLECTVEGTSNPNLYWYRQAAGRGLQLLFYSVGIGQISSEVPQNLSASRPQDRQFILSSKKLLLSDSGFYLCAWGRDNTEAFFGQGTRLTVV.

The V gene is TRBV30, the J gene TRBJ2-2; no firm D call. This CDR3 has 10 residues. In germline, CDR1 is GTSNPN, CDR2 SVGIG (reference sequence). The ends were cut back, 7 bases at V and 3 bases at J, with 3 bases in the middle. CDR3 bases: TGTGCCTCCTACACCGGGGAGCTGTTTTTT. It encodes CASYTGELFF.

The V and J genes are TRBV7-9 and TRBJ1-2; 8 bases line up with TRBD1. V was pared by 2 bases and J by 7 bases, with 12 bases of the junction left unmatched. The CDR3 extends over 16 amino acids. The germline CDR1 and CDR2 sequences are SEHNR and FQNEAQ (reference sequence). The DNA for the CDR3 is TGTGCCAGCAGCTTACCCCCGGACAGGGCGGTTGGTGGCTACACCTTC. It is translated as CASSLPPDRAVGGYTF.

This clonotype was detected only a few times. This chain connects TRBV6-1 to TRBJ1-1; no definite D call. The CDR3 is 14 residues long. V was pared by 3 bases and J by 0 bases, with 8 bases between. Germline CDR1 MNHNS, CDR2 SASEGT. CDR3: CASSDYRMNTEAFF. Here the CDR3 DNA reads TGTGCCAGCAGTGACTACAGAATGAACACTGAAGCTTTCTTT.

V usage is TRBV7-2 and J usage is TRBJ2-2, with D possibly TRBD2 on 5 matching bases. This CDR3 contains 14 residues. Germline loops: CDR1 SGHTA, CDR2 FQGNSA. V was trimmed by 8 bases and J by 6 bases, leaving 16 bases between them. The CDR3 nucleotides read TGTGCCAGCTTGATAGGGAGTGGTTCCGGGGAGCTGTTTTTT. Residues: CASLIGSGSGELFF.